This T cell receptor beta chain was sequenced for a study of blood T cell repertoires in COVID-19. Clones were read by immunoSEQ multiplex PCR, and TCRdb kept only the in-frame ones, dropping some. Of roughly 93,000 clones detected, over 70% appear once; the ten largest clones hold about 11%. CDR1 SGHAT and CDR2 FQNNGV come from the germline V gene. V lost 5 bases and J 1 base, leaving 4 bases between the germline ends. The CDR3 consists of 12 residues. This TCR derives from a woman aged 80 or older with acute or convalescent COVID-19. The material sequenced was peripheral blood. The chain employs TRBV11-2 and TRBJ2-3; D call uncertain. The CDR3 bases are TGTGCCAGCAGCCCAGGCACAGATACGCAGTATTTT. Translation gives CASSPGTDTQYF.